The T cell receptor (beta chain) under discussion was sequenced for a study of blood T cell repertoires in COVID-19. Across the study: Donors in the United States, Italy and Spain gave samples during acute or convalescent COVID-19. Sample material is recorded as cDNA or gDNA derived from T cells, B-cell-depleted T cells, or PBMCs.

Germline V lookup: CDR1 SGHRS, CDR2 YFSETQ. Trimming stripped 1 base from V and 8 bases from J, with 13 bases between. CDR3 length: 14 amino acids. Original analysis: Amplification from reference gene primers served as the basis for estimated nucleated cell counts. Libraries were prepared by immunoSEQ multiplex PCR; TCRdb keeps only in-frame clonotypes and omits some of them. The DNA was the basis for D and trimming; V, J and clone size are from that table. Among roughly 250,000 clones, 87% were seen once, and the ten largest hold around 7.8%. Sequenced sample: peripheral blood. The chain joins TRBV5-1 to TRBJ1-3; tentative D call: TRBD1 (6 bases). This clonotype was sampled from a man aged 55 to 70 who had recovered from COVID-19. Here the CDR3 DNA reads TGCGCCAGCAGCTTGTCACAGGGCTGGGACACCATATATTTT. It codes for CASSLSQGWDTIYF.